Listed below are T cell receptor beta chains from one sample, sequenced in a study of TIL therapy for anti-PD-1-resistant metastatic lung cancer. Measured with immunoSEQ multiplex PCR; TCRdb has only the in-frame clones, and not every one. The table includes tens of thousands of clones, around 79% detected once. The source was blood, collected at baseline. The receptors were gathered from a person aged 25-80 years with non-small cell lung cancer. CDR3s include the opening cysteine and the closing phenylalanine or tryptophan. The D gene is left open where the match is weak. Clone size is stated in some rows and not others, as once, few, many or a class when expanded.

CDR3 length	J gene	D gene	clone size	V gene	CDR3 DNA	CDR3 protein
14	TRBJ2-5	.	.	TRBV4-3	TGCGCCAGCAGCCAAGATCGGGTTGGAGAGACCCAGTACTTC	CASSQDRVGETQYF
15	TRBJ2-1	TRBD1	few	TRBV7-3	TGTGCCAGCAGCGGAGGGACAGGGGGTTACAATGAGCAGTTCTTC	CASSGGTGGYNEQFF
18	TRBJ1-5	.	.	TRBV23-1	TGCGCCAGCAGTCAAGCGGACCGGGACTTCGATAGCAATCAGCCCCAGCATTTT	CASSQADRDFDSNQPQHF
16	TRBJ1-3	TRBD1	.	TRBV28	TGTGCCAGCAGTTTATTGGGACAGGTCTCTGGAAACACCATATATTTT	CASSLLGQVSGNTIYF
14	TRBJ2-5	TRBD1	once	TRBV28	TGTGCCAGCAGGGGATTAGACAGGGAAGAGACCCAGTACTTC	CASRGLDREETQYF
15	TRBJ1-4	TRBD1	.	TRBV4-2	TGTGCCAGCAGCCCCCGGACAGGGACTAATGAAAAACTGTTTTTT	CASSPRTGTNEKLFF
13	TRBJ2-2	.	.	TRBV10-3	TGTGCCATCAGTGAGTCTTGGCACAGGGAGCTGTTTTTT	CAISESWHRELFF
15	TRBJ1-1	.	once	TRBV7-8	TGTGCCAGCAGCGGCAGGGGTGTCATGAACACTGAAGCTTTCTTT	CASSGRGVMNTEAFF
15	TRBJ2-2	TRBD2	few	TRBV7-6	TGTGCCAGCAGTCCACTAGCGGGGGTCCACGGGGAGCTGTTTTTT	CASSPLAGVHGELFF
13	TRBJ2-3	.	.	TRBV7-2	TGTGCCAGCAGCTTAGCGCCAGGGGATACGCAGTATTTT	CASSLAPGDTQYF
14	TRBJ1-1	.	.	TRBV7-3	TGTGCCAGCAGCTTAGGCGGGGCAGGCACTGAAGCTTTCTTT	CASSLGGAGTEAFF
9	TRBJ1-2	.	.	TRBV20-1	TGCAGTGCTAGCTATGGCTACACCTTC	CSASYGYTF
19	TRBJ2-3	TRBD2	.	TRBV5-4	TGTGCCAGCAGCCCGGGGGGGAAGGGAGCTTCGACTAGCACAGATACGCAGTATTTT	CASSPGGKGASTSTDTQYF
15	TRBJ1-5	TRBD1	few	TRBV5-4	TGTGCCAGCAGCTCAGACAGGGAAATAGGTCAGCCCCAGCATTTT	CASSSDREIGQPQHF
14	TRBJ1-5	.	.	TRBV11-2	TGTGCCAGCAGCTTAGGAGGCAGGGGTAGGGCCCAGCATTTT	CASSLGGRGRAQHF
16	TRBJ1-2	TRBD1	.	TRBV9	TGTGCCAGCAGCGCATCGGGACAGCCTGCTAACTATGGCTACACCTTC	CASSASGQPANYGYTF
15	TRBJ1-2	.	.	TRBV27	TGTGCCAGCAGTTTAAGTGTTGAACTCACGTATGGCTACACCTTC	CASSLSVELTYGYTF
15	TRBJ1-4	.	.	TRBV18	TGTGCCAGCTCACCAGGCCAGATGAAGTCAGCGGAACTGTTTTTT	CASSPGQMKSAELFF
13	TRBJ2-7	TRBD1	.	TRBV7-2	TGTGCCAGCAGCGAGGGACAGAACTACGAGCAGTACTTC	CASSEGQNYEQYF
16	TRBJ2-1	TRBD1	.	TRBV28	TGTGCCAGCAAATTGTGGTCGACAGGGGTAGGCAATGAGCAGTTCTTC	CASKLWSTGVGNEQFF
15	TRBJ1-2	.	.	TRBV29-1	TGCAGCGTTGAAGGTCTAGCACTTGGGGACTATGGCTACACCTTC	CSVEGLALGDYGYTF
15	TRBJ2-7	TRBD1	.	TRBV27	TGTGCCAGCAGAATAGGGACAGGGGGGCTTTTCGAGCAGTACTTC	CASRIGTGGLFEQYF
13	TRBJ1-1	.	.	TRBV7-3	TGTGCCAGCAGCTTCGACCGGGACACTGAAGCTTTCTTT	CASSFDRDTEAFF
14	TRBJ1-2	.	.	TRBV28	TGTGCCAGCAGGAAACCGGGGCTTAACTATGGCTACACCTTC	CASRKPGLNYGYTF
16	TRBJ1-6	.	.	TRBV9	TGTGCCAGCAGCCCCGAAGGACGTCCCTATAATTCACCCCTCCACTTT	CASSPEGRPYNSPLHF
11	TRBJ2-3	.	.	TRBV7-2	TGTGCCAGCAGCTTAGAAGAGAGGCAGTATTTT	CASSLEERQYF
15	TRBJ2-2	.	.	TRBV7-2	TGTGCCAGCAGCTTAGCGGACGCAAACACCGGGGAGCTGTTTTTT	CASSLADANTGELFF
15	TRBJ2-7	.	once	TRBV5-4	TGTGCCAGCAGCCTAAAAGGAGGGAGCTCCTACGAGCAGTACTTC	CASSLKGGSSYEQYF
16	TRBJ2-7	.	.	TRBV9	TGTGCCAGCAGCGTAGATCCGGGTAGCAGTCCCTACGAGCAGTACTTC	CASSVDPGSSPYEQYF
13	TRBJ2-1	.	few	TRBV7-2	TGTGCCAGCAGCACCCATCGTTCCGATGAGCAGTTCTTC	CASSTHRSDEQFF
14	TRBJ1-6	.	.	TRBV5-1	TGCGCCAGCAGCTACGGCACCGAGATAGGACCCCTCCACTTT	CASSYGTEIGPLHF
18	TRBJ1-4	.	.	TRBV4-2	TGTGCCAGCAGCCAAGATGACGGCTCCAACCGGGTATGGGAAAAACTGTTTTTT	CASSQDDGSNRVWEKLFF
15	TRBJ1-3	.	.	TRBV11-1	TGTGCCAGCAGCCGGAGCGGGAGCTCTGGAAACACCATATATTTT	CASSRSGSSGNTIYF
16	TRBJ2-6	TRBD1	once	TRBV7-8	TGTGCCAGCAGCGCAAGGACAGGCAAGGCACCCAACGTCCTGACTTTC	CASSARTGKAPNVLTF
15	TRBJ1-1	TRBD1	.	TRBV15	TGTGCCACCAGCACCAGACAGGGGTTGAACACTGAAGCTTTCTTT	CATSTRQGLNTEAFF
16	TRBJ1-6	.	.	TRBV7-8	TGTGCCAGCAGCCTAAGGGACGGCTCCTATAATTCACCCCTCCACTTT	CASSLRDGSYNSPLHF
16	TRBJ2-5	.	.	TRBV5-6	TGTGCCAGCAGCATGACTTTTTCGGTTACGGGGAAGACCCAGTACTTC	CASSMTFSVTGKTQYF
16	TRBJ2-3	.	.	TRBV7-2	TGTGCCAGCAGCTTAGGACAAGACGGGGGCTGGGATACGCAGTATTTT	CASSLGQDGGWDTQYF
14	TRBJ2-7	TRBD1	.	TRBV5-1	TGCGCCAGCAGCTTCCGGACAGGGGGCGCCGAGCAGTACTTC	CASSFRTGGAEQYF
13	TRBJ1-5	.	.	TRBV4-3	TGCGCCAGCGCTCGAAGAGCTGGTCAGCCCCAGCATTTT	CASARRAGQPQHF
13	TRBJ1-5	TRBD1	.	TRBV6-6	TGTGCCAGCAGTTTGGACAGGACGCAGCCCCAGCATTTT	CASSLDRTQPQHF
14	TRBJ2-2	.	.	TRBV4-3	TGCGCCAGCAGCCAAGGATGGTCAACCGGGGAGCTGTTTTTT	CASSQGWSTGELFF
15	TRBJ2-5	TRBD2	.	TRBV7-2	TGTGCCAGCGGTTTTTTTAGCGGGATGGGGGAGACCCAGTACTTC	CASGFFSGMGETQYF
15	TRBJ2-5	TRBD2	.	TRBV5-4	TGTGCCAGCAGCTTGCAAGGCGGGGGGGCTGAGACCCAGTACTTC	CASSLQGGGAETQYF
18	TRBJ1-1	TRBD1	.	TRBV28	TGTGCCAGCAGTCCCGGAGGGTGGCAGGGGGCAAGGAACACTGAAGCTTTCTTT	CASSPGGWQGARNTEAFF
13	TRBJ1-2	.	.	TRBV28	TGTGCCAGCAGTCAACCTGATGGGAGAGGCTACACCTTC	CASSQPDGRGYTF
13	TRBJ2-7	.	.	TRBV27	TGTGCCAGCAGTTTATGGGGGGCGGGGGAGCAGTACTTC	CASSLWGAGEQYF
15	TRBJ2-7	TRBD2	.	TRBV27	TGTGCCAGCAGTTTATCTGCTAGCGGGAGTCTTGAGCAGTACTTC	CASSLSASGSLEQYF
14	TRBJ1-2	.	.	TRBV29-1	TGCAGCGTTGAAACCCGGGACCTAAAATATGGCTACACCTTC	CSVETRDLKYGYTF